The clone carrying this T cell receptor beta chain was seen only once. Its antigen remains unidentified. The V gene end was trimmed by 4 bases and the J gene end by 7 bases; junction bases not matched to a gene: 9. The CDR3 runs to 13 residues. CDR1 SQVTM and CDR2 ANQGSEA come from the germline V gene. Profiling relied on immunoSEQ multiplex PCR, and the TCRdb table lists in-frame clones only, not all of them. The table has 150,000 to 180,000 clones, around 84% seen once. This sample is drawn from a study of cytomegalovirus exposure and HLA in healthy donors. The study, taken as a whole, reports: It was reported that the classifier diagnosed cytomegalovirus status with high specificity and sensitivity in both the original and validation cohorts.

The genes are TRBV29-1 and TRBJ1-2, with TRBD1 identical over 7 bases. The source material was PBMCs. The sequence was obtained from a human donor in good health. The CDR3 protein is CSVGLQGIGGYTF. The CDR3 DNA reads TGCAGCGTTGGCCTACAGGGGATAGGTGGCTACACCTTC.